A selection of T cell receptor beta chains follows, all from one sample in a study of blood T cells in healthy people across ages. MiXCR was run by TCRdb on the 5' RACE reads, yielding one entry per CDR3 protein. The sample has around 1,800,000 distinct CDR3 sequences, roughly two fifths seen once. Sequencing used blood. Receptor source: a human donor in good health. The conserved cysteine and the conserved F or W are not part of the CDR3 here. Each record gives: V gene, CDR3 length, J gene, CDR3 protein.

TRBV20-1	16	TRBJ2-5	SAPTGLAGAYHQETQY
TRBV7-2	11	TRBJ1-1	ASSPGPYTEAF
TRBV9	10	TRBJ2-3	ASSNRADTQY
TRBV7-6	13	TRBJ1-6	ASSLAAGGNSPLH
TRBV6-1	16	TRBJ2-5	ASSEVLGLAGTRETQY
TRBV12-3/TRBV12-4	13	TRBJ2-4	ASSLTSGGLREQY
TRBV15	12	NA	ATSRDLVVYEQY
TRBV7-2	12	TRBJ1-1	ASSTSWLGTEAF
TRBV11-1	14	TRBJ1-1	ASSNQLQGGATEAF
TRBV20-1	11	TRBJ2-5	SAWERSQETQY
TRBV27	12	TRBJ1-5	ASNSIPSNQPQH
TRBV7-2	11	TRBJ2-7	ASSSLTGVEQY
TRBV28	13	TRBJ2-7	ASSTTGTGRDEQY
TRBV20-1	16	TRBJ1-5	SARESGTVNWSNRPQH
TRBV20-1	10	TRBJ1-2	SASTGEEGYT
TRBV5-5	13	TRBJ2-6	ASRSMGVGANVLT
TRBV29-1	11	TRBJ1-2	SVAGSRNYGYT
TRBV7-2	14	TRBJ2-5	ASSLVARTGAETQY
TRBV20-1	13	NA	SAPGTSGSVSEQY
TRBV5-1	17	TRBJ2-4	ASSLEVMVAGVAKNIQY
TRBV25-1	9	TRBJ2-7	ASGMGYEQY
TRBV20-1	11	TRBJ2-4	SAKTGNLNIQY
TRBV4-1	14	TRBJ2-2	ASSHPDRGPTGELF
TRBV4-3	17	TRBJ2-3	ASSQDDGRTSGGMNTQY
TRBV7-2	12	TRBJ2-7	ASSWGRFSYEQY